One sample yielded the 21 T cell receptor beta chains listed below, sequenced in a study of cytomegalovirus exposure and HLA in healthy donors. Some clones are missing from TCRdb's copy, which holds only in-frame ones; the method was immunoSEQ multiplex PCR. This sample has some 140,000 clones, with just over 85% found just once. Sequenced sample: PBMCs. These receptor sequences come from a human donor in good health.

The gene calls are TRBV28 and TRBJ2-7; 9 bases match TRBD2. With V trimmed by 5 bases and J by 3 bases, 8 bases remained unmatched. The CDR3 extends over 15 amino acids. Germline V gives CDR1 MDHEN, CDR2 SYDVKM. The CDR3 here is CASSPLGLASYEQYF. CDR3 nucleotides: TGTGCCAGCAGTCCTCTTGGACTAGCGAGCTACGAGCAGTACTTC.

This rearrangement joins TRBV27 to TRBJ2-5; 7 bases are a match to TRBD1. The CDR3 sequence is 16 residues long. The ends lost 5 bases at V and 1 base at J; junction bases unmatched: 10. Germline V lookup: CDR1 MNHEY, CDR2 SMNVEV (reference sequence). The CDR3 nucleotides read TGTGCCAGCAGTCTCCTCTCGGCAGGGGGCCAAGAGACCCAGTACTTC. Its protein is CASSLLSAGGQETQYF.

The rearrangement joins TRBV5-1 to TRBJ2-1, with D perhaps matching TRBD1 (6 bases). Trimming removed 4 bases at V and 4 bases at J, with 18 bases between. The CDR3 has 16 residues. Germline-derived CDR1 and CDR2 are SGHRS and YFSETQ. The CDR3: CASSLTGTTAYNEQFF. In nucleotides, the CDR3 is TGCGCCAGCAGCCTGACCGGGACAACGGCATACAATGAGCAGTTCTTC.

The V gene is TRBV5-1, the J gene TRBJ1-2; 7 bases agree with TRBD1. The CDR3 is made up of 14 amino acids. In germline, CDR1 is SGHRS, CDR2 YFSETQ. V dropped 4 bases and J dropped 2; count of bases not matched to a gene: 5. CDR3 DNA: TGCGCCAGCAGCCCTGGGACAGCAAACTATGGCTACACCTTC. Translated, it gives CASSPGTANYGYTF.

The chain employs TRBV2 and TRBJ1-5; no firm D call. The germline V gene has CDR1 SNHLY and CDR2 FYNNEI. This CDR3 is built from 12 residues. Trimming stripped 6 bases from V and 7 bases from J, with 10 bases between. The CDR3 protein is CASSRYMQPQHF. CDR3 DNA sequence: TGTGCCAGCAGCCGGTATATGCAGCCCCAGCATTTT.

This clone was seen only once. The J gene is TRBJ1-2, the V gene TRBV4-2; D is uncertain. Trimming took 0 bases from V and 1 from J, leaving 9 bases between them. This CDR3 is 15 amino acids long. CDR1 LGHNA and CDR2 YNFKEQ come from the germline V gene. CDR3 amino acids: CASSQDLQLNYGYTF. CDR3 DNA: TGTGCCAGCAGCCAAGATCTACAGCTTAACTATGGCTACACCTTC.

The chain couples TRBV2 to TRBJ1-2; the D gene is possibly TRBD1 (5 bases). Between the trimmed V and J ends, which lost 1 base and 3 bases, there was a span of 6 bases. The CDR3 is 13 residues long. The germline V gene has CDR1 SNHLY and CDR2 FYNNEI. The CDR3 coding sequence is TGTGCCAGCAGTGAAGACAGGTACTATGGCTACACCTTC. Protein: CASSEDRYYGYTF.

J is TRBJ2-7 and V is TRBV5-1, with 10 bases fitting TRBD2. CDR3 size: 16 residues. CDR1 SGHRS and CDR2 YFSETQ come from the germline V gene. Trimming took 4 bases from V and 4 from J; bases not matched to a gene: 11. CDR3 in DNA: TGCGCCAGCAGCCGCACGTCTACTAGCGGGGCTTACGAGCAGTACTTC. It is translated as CASSRTSTSGAYEQYF.

This clone was counted a few times. The rearrangement uses TRBV2 and TRBJ1-2; D is uncertain. Trimming took 6 bases from V and 8 from J, leaving 16 bases between them. This CDR3 is built from 13 residues. The germline V gene encodes CDR1 SNHLY and CDR2 FYNNEI. CDR3 in amino acids: CASSSRAREGYTF. The CDR3 DNA reads TGTGCCAGCAGCTCGCGGGCGCGAGAAGGCTACACCTTC.

The CDR3 bases are TGTGCCAGCAGTGACAAAGGGGGAGTAGGCGATGAGCAGTTCTTC. Translated, it gives CASSDKGGVGDEQFF. The chain combines TRBV6-4 with TRBJ2-1, with D possibly matching TRBD1 (6 bases). Germline assignment: CDR1 MRHNA and CDR2 SNTAGT. V dropped 2 bases and J dropped 8 bases, with 16 bases sitting between them. The CDR3 totals 15 residues.

V gene TRBV9 combines with J gene TRBJ2-4; D is unresolved. V was clipped by 4 bases and J by 1 base, with 6 bases between them. Germline V gives CDR1 SGDLS, CDR2 YYNGEE. CDR3 size: 13 residues. CDR3 protein: CASSPPAKNIQYF. The CDR3 DNA reads TGTGCCAGCAGCCCTCCTGCCAAAAACATTCAGTACTTC.

This chain joins TRBV27 and TRBJ1-2; D is perhaps TRBD1 (5 bases). CDR3 length: 13 residues. In germline, CDR1 is MNHEY, CDR2 SMNVEV (reference sequence). V was clipped by 5 bases and J by 2 bases, with 9 bases between them. CDR3 loop: CASSPDRNYGYTF. For the CDR3, the DNA is TGTGCCAGCAGTCCCGACAGAAACTATGGCTACACCTTC.

The chain carries TRBV7-3 and TRBJ2-1; 9 bases fit TRBD1. Germline lookup yields CDR1 SGHTA and CDR2 FQGTGA. This CDR3 is 17 amino acids long. The V segment lost 5 bases and the J segment 6 bases; nucleotides outside the gene matches: 14. The DNA of the CDR3 is TGTGCCAGCAGCACACGTCCCGGGACAGGGCCCTCCAATGAGCAGTTCTTC. It codes for CASSTRPGTGPSNEQFF.

This rearrangement joins TRBV5-4 to TRBJ1-2; possible D gene TRBD1, 5 bases. Per germline, CDR1 SGHNT and CDR2 YYREEE (reference sequence). The CDR3 length is 15 residues. V lost 4 bases to trimming and J lost 1 base, with 14 bases between them. The CDR3 sequence: CASSPQAGHNYGYTF. CDR3 bases: TGTGCCAGCAGCCCACAGGCTGGTCATAACTATGGCTACACCTTC.

The chain has TRBV28 and TRBJ1-2; D is undetermined. The CDR3 runs 13 residues. Germline-derived CDR1 and CDR2 are MDHEN and SYDVKM. Trimming took off 5 bases at V and 3 bases at J, with 10 bases between the two ends. CDR3 in DNA: TGTGCCAGCAGTCACTACGAGGACTATGGCTACACCTTC. Translating it yields CASSHYEDYGYTF.

The chain has TRBV29-1 and TRBJ2-3; D is uncertain. V was shortened by 3 bases and J by 0 bases, with 10 bases between the two germline ends. The CDR3 runs to 14 residues. CDR1 is SQVTM and CDR2 is ANQGSEA in the germline V gene. The CDR3 sequence: CSVDIRTSTDTQYF. DNA for the CDR3: TGCAGCGTTGATATAAGAACTAGCACAGATACGCAGTATTTT.

The rearrangement joins TRBV13 to TRBJ1-1; 8 nucleotides match TRBD1. This CDR3 contains 14 residues. CDR1 PRHDT and CDR2 FYEKMQ come from the germline V gene (reference sequence). Trimming took 4 bases from V and 1 from J; bases not matched to a gene: 2. As DNA, the CDR3 is TGTGCCAGCAGCTACAGGGGGGGGAACACTGAAGCTTTCTTT. Translation: CASSYRGGNTEAFF.

CDR3 DNA: TGTGCCAGCGCTGGTAGCGGGGGACATAACTACGAGCAGTACTTC. Translated, it gives CASAGSGGHNYEQYF. This chain links TRBV27 with TRBJ2-7; 9 nucleotides match TRBD2. The trim removed 8 bases at V and 3 bases at J, leaving 11 bases unmatched. Germline values: CDR1 MNHEY, CDR2 SMNVEV (reference sequence). This CDR3 spans 15 amino acids.

This clone was observed a single time. The rearrangement links TRBV2 to TRBJ1-5; D is possibly TRBD1 (6 bases). The CDR3 sequence is 14 residues long. CDR1 is SNHLY, CDR2 FYNNEI, per germline. With 2 bases removed from V and 6 bases from J, the gap between germline ends came to 11 bases. The chain's CDR3 is CASSETGYLQPQHF. The CDR3 DNA is TGTGCCAGCAGTGAAACAGGGTACCTTCAGCCCCAGCATTTT.

The CDR3: CASSLSRLAGAYEQYF. The CDR3 DNA is TGTGCCAGCAGCTTATCTCGTCTCGCGGGAGCCTACGAGCAGTACTTC. The chain has TRBV7-2 and TRBJ2-7, with 7 nucleotides matching TRBD2. Unmatched junction bases numbered 9, after V lost 2 bases and J lost 2 bases. This CDR3 has 16 residues. Germline V gene data show CDR1 as SGHTA and CDR2 as FQGNSA.

V gene TRBV9 combines with J gene TRBJ2-5, with TRBD1 matching 10 bases. This CDR3 region has 16 residues. The junction had 12 bases not matched to a gene; V was cut back by 4 bases and J by 6 bases. Germline V gene data show CDR1 as SGDLS and CDR2 as YYNGEE. CDR3 DNA sequence: TGTGCCAGCAGCTCTTCAGGGACAGGGGACTTGCAGACCCAGTACTTC. This encodes CASSSSGTGDLQTQYF.